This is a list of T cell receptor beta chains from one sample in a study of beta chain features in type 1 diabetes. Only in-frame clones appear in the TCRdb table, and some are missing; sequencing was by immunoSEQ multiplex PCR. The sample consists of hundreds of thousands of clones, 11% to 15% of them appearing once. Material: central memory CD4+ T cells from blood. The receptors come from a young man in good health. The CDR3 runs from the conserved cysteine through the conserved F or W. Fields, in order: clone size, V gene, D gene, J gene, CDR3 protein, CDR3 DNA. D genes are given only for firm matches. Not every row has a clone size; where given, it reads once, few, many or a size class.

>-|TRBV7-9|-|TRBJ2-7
CASSLANSGNEQYF
TGTGCCAGCAGCTTAGCCAATAGTGGGAACGAGCAGTACTTC
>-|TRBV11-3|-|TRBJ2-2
CASRVVDTGELFF
TGTGCCAGCAGGGTGGTGGACACCGGGGAGCTGTTTTTT
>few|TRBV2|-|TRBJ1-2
CASSTRGYGYTF
TGTGCCAGCAGTACGCGGGGCTATGGCTACACCTTC
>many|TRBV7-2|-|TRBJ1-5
CASSLVQNQPQHF
TGTGCCAGCAGCTTAGTTCAGAATCAGCCCCAGCATTTT
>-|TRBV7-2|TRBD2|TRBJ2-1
CASSSLAGPLLDNEQFF
TGTGCCAGCAGCTCGTTAGCGGGACCCTTACTTGACAATGAGCAGTTCTTC
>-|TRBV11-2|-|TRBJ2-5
CASRDGDGSQYF
TGTGCCAGCAGAGATGGCGATGGGTCCCAGTACTTC
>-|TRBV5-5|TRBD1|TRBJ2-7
CASSFERTGVYEQYF
TGTGCCAGCAGCTTCGAGAGGACAGGGGTTTACGAGCAGTACTTC
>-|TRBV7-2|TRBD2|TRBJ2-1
CASTFGGASGANEQFF
TGTGCCAGCACCTTCGGGGGGGCTAGCGGGGCCAATGAGCAGTTCTTC
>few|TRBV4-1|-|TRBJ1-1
CASSHQTGLEDTEAFF
TGCGCCAGCAGCCACCAGACAGGTCTGGAAGACACTGAAGCTTTCTTT
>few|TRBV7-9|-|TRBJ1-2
CASSRGSGIYGYTF
TGTGCCAGCTCTCGCGGGAGCGGAATCTATGGCTACACCTTC
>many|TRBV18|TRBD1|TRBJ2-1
CASSPDREVREQFF
TGTGCCAGCTCACCGGACAGGGAGGTACGTGAGCAGTTCTTC
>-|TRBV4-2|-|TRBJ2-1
CASSLRQNNEQFF
TGTGCCAGCAGCTTGAGGCAGAACAATGAGCAGTTCTTC
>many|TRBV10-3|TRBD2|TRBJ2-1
CAISGLAGGDSYNEQFF
TGTGCCATCAGTGGGCTAGCGGGGGGGGACTCCTACAATGAGCAGTTCTTC
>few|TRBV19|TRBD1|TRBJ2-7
CASSPDRGTYEQYF
TGTGCCAGTAGTCCTGACAGGGGGACCTACGAGCAGTACTTC
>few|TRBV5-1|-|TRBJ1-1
CASSLASGGMNTEAFF
TGCGCCAGCAGCTTGGCCTCGGGCGGGATGAACACTGAAGCTTTCTTT
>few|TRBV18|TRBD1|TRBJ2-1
CASSPSRDSYNEQFF
TGTGCCAGCTCACCATCACGGGACAGCTACAATGAGCAGTTCTTC
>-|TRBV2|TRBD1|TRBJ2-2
CASRGDSPTGELFF
TGTGCCAGCAGGGGGGACAGCCCCACCGGGGAGCTGTTTTTT
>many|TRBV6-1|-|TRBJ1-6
CASSESGGGGNSPLHF
TGTGCCAGCAGTGAATCCGGGGGCGGCGGTAATTCACCCCTCCACTTT
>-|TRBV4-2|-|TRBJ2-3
CASSQEGGRRGTDTQYF
TGTGCCAGCAGCCAAGAGGGAGGTCGACGAGGCACAGATACGCAGTATTTT
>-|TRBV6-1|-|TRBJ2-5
CATLRDSPREQYF
TGTGCCACCCTCCGGGACAGCCCTCGGGAGCAGTACTTC
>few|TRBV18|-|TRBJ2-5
CASSSNRETQYF
TGTGCCAGCTCATCCAACAGGGAGACCCAGTACTTC
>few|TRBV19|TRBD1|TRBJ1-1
CASSILTGDTEAFF
TGTGCCAGTAGTATACTAACAGGGGACACTGAAGCTTTCTTT
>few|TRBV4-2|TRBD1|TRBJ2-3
CASSQYYRGVGTDTQYF
TGTGCCAGCAGCCAATACTACAGGGGGGTGGGCACAGATACGCAGTATTTT
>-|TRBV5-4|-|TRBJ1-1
CASSRRQNTEAFF
TGCGCCAGCAGCCGGAGACAGAACACTGAAGCTTTCTTT
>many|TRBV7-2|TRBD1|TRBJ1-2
CASSSGGTNGYTF
TGTGCCAGCAGCTCAGGGGGTACTAATGGCTACACCTTC
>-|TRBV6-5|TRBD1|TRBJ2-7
CASSYQGAVSYEQYF
TGTGCCAGCAGTTACCAGGGGGCGGTCTCCTACGAGCAGTACTTC
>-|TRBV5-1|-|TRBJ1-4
CASSNLGTGSEKLFF
TGCGCCAGCAGCAACTTAGGGACGGGAAGTGAAAAACTGTTTTTT
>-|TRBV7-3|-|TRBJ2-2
CASSLLRNTGELFF
TGTGCCAGCAGCTTACTCCGGAACACCGGGGAGCTGTTTTTT
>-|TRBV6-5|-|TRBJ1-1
CASSFQGSEAFF
TGTGCCAGCAGTTTTCAGGGCAGTGAAGCTTTCTTT
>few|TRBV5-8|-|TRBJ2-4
CASSLFTGPGNIQYF
TGTGCCAGCAGCTTGTTCACCGGCCCGGGGAACATTCAGTACTTC
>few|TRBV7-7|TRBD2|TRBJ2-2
CASGGANTGELFF
TGTGCTAGCGGGGGCGCGAACACCGGGGAGCTGTTTTTT
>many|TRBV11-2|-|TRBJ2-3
CASSLARRGDTQYF
TGTGCCAGCAGCTTAGCACGGAGGGGGGATACGCAGTATTTT
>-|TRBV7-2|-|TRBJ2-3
CASSLRPGDQLHNTQYF
TGTGCCAGCAGCTTAAGGCCTGGGGACCAACTCCACAATACGCAGTATTTT
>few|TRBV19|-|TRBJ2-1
CASRTGSGNEQFF
TGTGCCAGCCGGACCGGGAGCGGCAATGAGCAGTTCTTC
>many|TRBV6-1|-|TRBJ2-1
CASSGGDNEQFF
TGTGCCAGCAGTGGAGGGGACAATGAGCAGTTCTTC
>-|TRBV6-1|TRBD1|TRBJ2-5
CASSAPGGAAETQYF
TGTGCCAGCAGTGCCCCAGGGGGCGCCGCCGAGACCCAGTACTTC
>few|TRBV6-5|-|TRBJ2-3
CASSYQVTVDTDTQYF
TGTGCCAGCAGTTACCAGGTGACAGTAGACACAGATACGCAGTATTTT
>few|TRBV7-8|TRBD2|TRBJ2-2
CASSKRTSANTGELFF
TGTGCCAGCAGCAAGCGGACTAGCGCGAACACCGGGGAGCTGTTTTTT
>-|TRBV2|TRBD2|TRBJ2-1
CASSQMGGAYNEQFF
TGTGCCAGCAGTCAAATGGGGGGGGCCTACAATGAGCAGTTCTTC
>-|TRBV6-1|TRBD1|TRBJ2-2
CASSEDRLGTGNTGELFF
TGTGCCAGCAGTGAAGATCGTTTAGGGACAGGGAACACCGGGGAGCTGTTTTTT
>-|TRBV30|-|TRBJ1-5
CAWSFRGQPQHF
TGTGCCTGGAGTTTTAGGGGTCAGCCCCAGCATTTT